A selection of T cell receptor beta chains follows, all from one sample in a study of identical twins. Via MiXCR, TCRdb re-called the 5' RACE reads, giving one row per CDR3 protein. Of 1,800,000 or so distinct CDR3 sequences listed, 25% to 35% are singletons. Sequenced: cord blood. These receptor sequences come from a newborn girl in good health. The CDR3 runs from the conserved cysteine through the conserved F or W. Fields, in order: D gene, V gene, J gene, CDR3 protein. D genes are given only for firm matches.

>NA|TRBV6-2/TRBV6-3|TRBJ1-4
CASSYGSPATNEKLFF
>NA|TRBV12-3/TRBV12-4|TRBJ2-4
CASSSGPIGGFQYF
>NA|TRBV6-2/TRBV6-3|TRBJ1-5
CASSYYGWGNQPQHF
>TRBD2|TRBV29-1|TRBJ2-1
CSVRGLAYYNEQFF
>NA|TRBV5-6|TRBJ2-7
CASSRNRYSYEQYF
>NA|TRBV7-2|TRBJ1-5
CASSLGASGIGGNQPQHF
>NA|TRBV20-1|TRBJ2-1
CSAFRDLSSYNEQFF
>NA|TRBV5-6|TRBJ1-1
CASGCWPPTRGLNTEAFF
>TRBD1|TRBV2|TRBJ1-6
CASRKQGDANSPLHF
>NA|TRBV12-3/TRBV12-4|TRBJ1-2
CASSQRQENLYGYTF
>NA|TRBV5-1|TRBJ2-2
CASSFYITGELFF
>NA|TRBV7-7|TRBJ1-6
CASSVRIDSPLHF
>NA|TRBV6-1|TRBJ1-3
CASSEAGPSGNTIYF
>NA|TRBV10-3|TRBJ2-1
CAISDGRQPYNEQFF
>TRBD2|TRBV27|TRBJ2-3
CASSSDSGSRTDTQYF
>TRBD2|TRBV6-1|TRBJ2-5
CASTVGLGLFDEQYF
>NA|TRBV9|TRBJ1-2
CASSVPLAADGYTF
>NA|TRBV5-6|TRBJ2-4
CASSYGTGWQAKNIQYF
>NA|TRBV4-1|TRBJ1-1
CASSQKSTVNTEAFF
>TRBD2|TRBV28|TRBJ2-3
CASSFVGTSGIRDTQYF
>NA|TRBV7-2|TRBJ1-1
CASSLDPGTTEAFF
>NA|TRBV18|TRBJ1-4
CASSPLKAGEKLFF
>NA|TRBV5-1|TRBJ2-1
CASTPGQSYNEQFF
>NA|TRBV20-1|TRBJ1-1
CSARVDLTYTEAFF
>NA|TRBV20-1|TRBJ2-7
CSASSPETYEQYF
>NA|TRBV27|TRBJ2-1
CASSLVLAVDNEQFF
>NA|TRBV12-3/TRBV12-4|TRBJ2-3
CASSRRTGDTQYF
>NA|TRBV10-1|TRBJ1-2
CASSESITGVDGYTF
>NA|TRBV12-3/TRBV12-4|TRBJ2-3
CASSLIGTGNTDTQYF
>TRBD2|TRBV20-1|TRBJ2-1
CSARSGLAGLYNEQFF
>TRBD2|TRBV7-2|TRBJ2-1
CASSEQGLAGYNEQFF
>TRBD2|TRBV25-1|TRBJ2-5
CASSDGGETQYF
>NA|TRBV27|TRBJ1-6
CASSRGYSPLHF
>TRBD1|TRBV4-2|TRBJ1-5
CASSQDVGTGGRDQPQHF
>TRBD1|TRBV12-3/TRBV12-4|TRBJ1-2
CASSRQTGTLRQDGYTF
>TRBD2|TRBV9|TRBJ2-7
CASSVASGLSYEQYF
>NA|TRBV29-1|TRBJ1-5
CSVSIGQTYQPQHF
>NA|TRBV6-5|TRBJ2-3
CASSYSLTGSTDTQYF
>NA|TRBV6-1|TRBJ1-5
CASSDTGREPQHF
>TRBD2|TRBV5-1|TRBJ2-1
CASSRATGTSGYNEQFF
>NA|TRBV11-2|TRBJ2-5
CASSPVPSRSNEQYF
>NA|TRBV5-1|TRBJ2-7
CASSLSGHTYEQYF
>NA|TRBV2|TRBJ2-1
CASSEWGAWQFF
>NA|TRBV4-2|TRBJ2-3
CASSQDAWTAGTDTQYF
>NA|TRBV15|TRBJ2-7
CATSRDTVSEQYF